This T cell receptor (beta chain) was recorded in a study of spatial heterogeneity in lung cancer. This clonotype was counted many times. This beta chain is an unintended read in a library built for alpha chains; its size means little. Time point in this sample: sample taken at primary tumor resection. The donor group consisted of roughly 76 patients who had untreated, early-stage non-small cell lung cancer. Researchers sequenced whole RNA taken from tumor, nontumor lung or frozen PBMC without sorting. Individual TCR cDNA molecules each bore their own unique molecular identifier. TCRdb recomputed calls from the 5' RACE reads with MiXCR, one row per CDR3 protein. The sample comprises under 4,000 distinct CDR3 sequences, around 3.5% of which are singletons, and approximately 15% rests with the top ten. V gave up 11 bases and J gave up 5 bases; unmatched junction bases: 8. The CDR3 runs 12 residues. Per the germline V gene, CDR1 is ENHRY and CDR2 is SYGVKD.

This material consisted of lung tissue, taken at surgery. The receptor comes from a human donor with early-stage non-small cell lung cancer. J is TRBJ2-5 and V is TRBV10-3, with TRBD1 identical over 7 bases. CDR3 coding DNA: TGTGCCGTTGGGACAGTTGTGGAGACCCAGTACTTC. This codes for CAVGTVVETQYF.